These 6 T cell receptor beta chains came from one sample sequenced in a study of response to subunit inactivated influenza vaccine. MiXCR was run by TCRdb on the RT-PCR reads, yielding one entry per CDR3 protein. This table has around 480,000 distinct CDR3 sequences, 16% appearing once. Material: CD4+ T cells sorted from PBMCs, obtained roughly 24 months after vaccination. All receptors come from a man between 45 and 75 years old who received an inactivated influenza vaccine.

This clonotype was seen a few times. V and J are TRBV6-1 and TRBJ1-2; D remains unclear. With 4 bases removed from V and 2 bases from J, the gap between germline ends came to 8 bases. Per the germline V gene, CDR1 is MNHNS and CDR2 is SASEGT. The CDR3 is made up of 13 amino acids. The CDR3 sequence: CASSVVENYGYTF. For the CDR3, the DNA is TGTGCCAGCAGTGTTGTAGAAAACTATGGCTACACCTTC.

This sequence joins TRBV28 and TRBJ1-1, with D tentatively TRBD1 (5 bases). Germline CDR1 is MDHEN and CDR2 is SYDVKM. The CDR3 has 14 amino acids. Trimming stripped 2 bases from V and 5 bases from J, with 12 bases between. The CDR3 is CASSLQGKRTEAFF. The CDR3 DNA follows: TGTGCCAGCAGTTTACAGGGTAAAAGGACTGAAGCTTTCTTT.

CDR3 bases: TGTGCCAGCAGCAACAGGGGGTACACAGATACGCAGTATTTT. Translation gives CASSNRGYTDTQYF. The rearrangement joins TRBV6-1 to TRBJ2-3; 8 nucleotides align to TRBD1. Germline V gene sequence: CDR1 MNHNS, CDR2 SASEGT. This CDR3 is built from 14 residues. V gave up 6 bases and J gave up 2 bases; unmatched junction bases: 4.

This chain joins TRBV6-2 or TRBV6-3 and TRBJ2-4; D uncertain. Germline V gives CDR1 MNHEY, CDR2 SVGEGT. Trimming removed 0 bases from V and 5 bases from J, with 11 bases in between. CDR3 length: 15 amino acids. In DNA form, the CDR3 reads TGTGCCAGCAGTTACTCGGCAGCACCCCAAAACATTCAGTACTTC. This translates into CASSYSAAPQNIQYF.

This clonotype was seen a handful of times. The CDR3 DNA reads as TGCAGTGCTAGAGCTCTAGGGGAAGCTAACTATGGCTACACCTTC. It specifies CSARALGEANYGYTF. This rearrangement joins TRBV20-1 to TRBJ1-2; possibly TRBD1 for D (5 bases). Germline CDR1 and CDR2: DFQATT and SNEGSKA (reference sequence). This CDR3 has 15 residues. Trimming cost V 1 base and J 0 bases, with 12 bases left between them.

This chain links TRBV28 with TRBJ2-7; 9 nucleotides align to TRBD1. The CDR3 has 15 amino acids. Losses at the gene ends were 8 bases for V and 5 bases for J; bases not matched to a gene: 13. Germline CDR1 MDHEN, CDR2 SYDVKM. CDR3 sequence reads: CASGSSGQGMNEQYF. For the CDR3, the DNA is TGTGCCAGCGGATCCTCGGGACAGGGTATGAACGAGCAGTACTTC. Full variable domain (rest looked up from reference TRBV28 and TRBJ2-7): DVKVTQSSRYLVKRTGEKVFLECVQDMDHENMFWYRQDPGLGLRLIYFSYDVKMKEKGDIPEGYSVSREKKERFSLILESASTNQTSMYLCASGSSGQGMNEQYFGPGTRLTVT.